This T cell receptor beta chain was profiled in a study of blood T cell repertoires in COVID-19. Study-wide background: The samples span acute and convalescent COVID-19 from the United States, Italy and Spain. In each case, the material was cDNA or gDNA derived from T cells, B-cell-depleted T cells, or PBMCs.

The authors' processing: Scientists estimated how many nucleated cells there were by amplifying reference gene primers. The repertoire was sequenced with immunoSEQ multiplex PCR; TCRdb's copy has only in-frame clones and lacks some. V and J calls and clone size are those listed in that table; D and trimming were worked out from the DNA. The sample contains more than 200,000 clones, around 90% of which appear only once. Per germline, CDR1 MNHEY and CDR2 SMNVEV (reference sequence). V lost 5 bases and J 1 base, leaving 3 bases between the germline ends. There are 11 residues in the CDR3. The receptor was derived from a human donor in a cohort sampled during active COVID-19. Sequencing was performed on peripheral blood. The chain combines TRBV27 with TRBJ2-7; D gene uncertain. This CDR3 reads CASSLSYEQYF. The CDR3 DNA sequence: TGTGCCAGCAGTCTTTCCTACGAGCAGTACTTC.